The present T cell receptor (beta chain) was sequenced within a study of post-analysis software for immune sequencing data. There are a few counts of this clonotype. Its matching antigen is unknown. Notes on the study in general: For normalized Chao1 diversity, multiple sclerosis patients scored significantly lower than controls did. Higher frequency in patients than in controls was seen for about five TRBV segments, with TRBV5-6, TRBV5-1 and TRBV20-1 among them. Same-batch samples co-clustered strongly by F measure.

The CDR3 sequence is 14 residues long. Germline V gene lookup returns CDR1 SGHRS and CDR2 YFSETQ. V shed 6 bases and J 6 bases; nucleotides not matched to a gene: 8. Prepared TCR beta cDNA libraries contained unique molecular identifiers. T cells numbering roughly 0.95 to 11 million gave rise to 400,000 to 550,000 cDNA molecules. TCRdb reanalysed the PCR reads using MiXCR and keeps one entry per CDR3 protein. The sample holds some 450,000 distinct CDR3 sequences, approximately 45% seen once. The gene calls are TRBV5-1 and TRBJ2-1, with TRBD1 identical over 8 bases. Material for sequencing was blood. The clonotype was recovered from a girl aged 5-17 years with multiple sclerosis. The CDR3 protein is CASKDRVGINEQFF. DNA of the CDR3: TGCGCCAGCAAGGACAGGGTCGGAATCAATGAGCAGTTCTTC.